These T cell receptor beta chains were read from a single sample in a study of shared clonotypes between healthy human individuals. The table came from immunoSEQ multiplex PCR; TCRdb's copy has only in-frame clones and leaves some out. This repertoire shows around 500,000 clones, roughly three quarters found once; its top ten account for 13%. Specimen: PBMCs. The source is a woman in her thirties or forties in good health. Some clones in this sample may be carry-over from other donors' samples. Both conserved end residues are trimmed from each CDR3.

TRBV6-4,TRBJ2-1,ASTGRSTDPNEQF
TRBV10-2,TRBJ2-1,ASSESTGGNEQF
TRBV11-2,TRBJ2-2,ASSSRDKGYGELF
TRBV30,TRBJ2-5,AWNLGGETQY
TRBV9,TRBJ2-5,ASSVGPELEETQY
TRBV6-5,TRBJ2-7,ASRGLAGGTYEQY
TRBV5-1,TRBJ1-1,ASSSQGTNTEAF
TRBV15,TRBJ1-1,ATSSGWPMNTEAF
TRBV30,TRBJ1-4,AWRRQGADEKLF
TRBV5-6,TRBJ2-1,ASRGAGVRNEQF
TRBV11-2,TRBJ1-5,ASSSLTGSSNQPQH
TRBV11-2,TRBJ1-4,ASSLVERPKKLF
TRBV19,TRBJ1-2,ASSTGQGLYGYT
TRBV18,TRBJ2-1,ASSTAAGSNEQF
TRBV10-3,TRBJ2-3,AISGGGGVFIGTDTQY
TRBV6-1,TRBJ2-7,ASSAGDFHSYEQY
TRBV13,TRBJ2-2,ASSLGGNTGELF
TRBV28,TRBJ1-1,ASSLLYAGRAEAF
TRBV7-9,TRBJ2-1,ASSSSGTGFEGEQF
TRBV10-3,TRBJ2-6,AISVNRGPGANVLT
TRBV18,TRBJ2-7,ASSPSRTSGSYEQY
TRBV27,TRBJ2-4,ASSLDGKNIQY
TRBV4-3,TRBJ1-1,ASSDGTGGTEAF